Below are 23 T cell receptor beta chains sequenced from a single sample in a study of OX40 agonist ivuxolimab in advanced cancers. Clones were sequenced by immunoSEQ multiplex PCR, and TCRdb holds only the in-frame ones, with some missing. The sample lists about 77,000 clones, roughly 84% occurring once. The sample was CD4+ or CD8+ T cells sorted from blood, taken in a trial of the OX40 agonist ivuxolimab. These receptors all come from an adult with an advanced solid tumor such as melanoma, head and neck, liver or kidney cancer.

This chain links TRBV19 with TRBJ2-1; TRBD2 matches 12 bases. CDR1 and CDR2 (germline): LNHDA, SQIVND (reference sequence). The CDR3 consists of 18 residues. V dropped 1 base and J dropped 1; count of bases not matched to a gene: 5. The DNA for the CDR3 is TGTGCCAGTAGTATAGCTAGCGGGGGGGCCCTATCCTACAATGAGCAGTTCTTC. Its translation: CASSIASGGALSYNEQFF.

V and J are TRBV12-2 and TRBJ1-4. TRBV12-2 is classified as a pseudogene. The CDR3 is made up of 12 amino acids. The CDR3 DNA reads as TGTGCAAGTCGCGGGGGTGTCGGGAAACTGTTTTTT. Its translation is CASRGGVGKLFF.

The V gene is TRBV5-1, the J gene TRBJ2-1, with a tentative D call TRBD2 (6 bases). This CDR3 is 16 amino acids long. CDR1 is SGHRS and CDR2 is YFSETQ in the germline V gene. V was clipped by 0 bases and J by 3 bases, with 13 bases between them. The CDR3 region is CASSLAEGSGYNEQFF. In DNA, the CDR3 is TGCGCCAGCAGCTTGGCGGAGGGTAGCGGCTACAATGAGCAGTTCTTC.

The chain employs TRBV27 and TRBJ1-2, with 10 bases aligning to TRBD1. The CDR3 length is 14 residues. V shed 6 bases, J shed 5 bases, and the junction held 6 bases outside the gene matches. CDR1 and CDR2 from the germline V gene are MNHEY and SMNVEV (reference sequence). CDR3 DNA sequence: TGTGCCAGCAGGGGGACAGGGGAAAGGTATGGCTACACCTTC. Protein: CASRGTGERYGYTF.

The V gene is TRBV5-5, the J gene TRBJ2-7, with TRBD1 as a possible D gene (6 bases). This CDR3 spans 13 amino acids. The V end lost 2 bases, the J end lost 3 bases, and 9 bases lay between the germline ends. The germline CDR1 and CDR2 sequences are SGHKS and YYEKEE (reference sequence). As DNA, the CDR3 is TGTGCCAGCAGCTTTGGGACAAACTACGAGCAGTACTTC. It encodes CASSFGTNYEQYF.

V gene TRBV10-2 combines with J gene TRBJ2-1, with unresolved D. CDR3 length equals 15 residues. V shed 2 bases and J shed 2 bases, with 10 bases lying between them. The germline gives CDR1 WSHSY, CDR2 SAAADI. The CDR3 sequence is CASSEVTQTYNEQFF. CDR3 coding DNA: TGCGCCAGCAGTGAGGTTACACAGACCTACAATGAGCAGTTCTTC.

The chain has TRBV14 and TRBJ1-4, with 7 bases identical to TRBD1. CDR1 and CDR2 from the germline V gene are SGHDN and FVKESK. The V and J ends lost 4 bases and 8 bases, in that order; junction bases with no gene match: 10. The CDR3 is made up of 15 amino acids. The CDR3 DNA sequence: TGTGCCAGCAGCCGGGCACAGGGGAGCCGGGAAAAACTGTTTTTT. Translating gives CASSRAQGSREKLFF. The entire variable domain, with the rest obtained from reference TRBV14 and TRBJ1-4, is as follows: EAGVTQFPSHSVIEKGQTVTLRCDPISGHDNLYWYRRVMGKEIKFLLHFVKESKQDESGMPNNRFLAERTGGTYSTLKVQPAELEDSGVYFCASSRAQGSREKLFFGSGTQLSVL.

Worth noting for this clone: The junction and the germline gene differ at one end; a read error may be behind it. The identical CDR3 is also encoded by other nucleotide sequences in the sample. The chain combines TRBV5-8 with TRBJ1-1; possibly TRBD1 for D (5 bases). The CDR3 is 15 amino acids. In germline, CDR1 is SGHTS, CDR2 YDEGEE. The CDR3 loop is CASSFRRLGAGEAFF. In nucleotides, the CDR3 is TGTGCCAGCAGCTTCCGGCGGTTAGGGGCGGGTGAAGCCTTCTTT.

The chain couples TRBV7-2 to TRBJ2-7, with D hard to call. Trimming took 1 base from V and 2 from J, leaving 9 bases between them. CDR1 is SGHTA and CDR2 is FQGNSA in the germline V gene. The length of the CDR3 is 14 residues. CDR3 region: CASSLGPPTYEQYF. As DNA, the CDR3 is TGTGCCAGCAGCTTAGGACCGCCAACCTACGAGCAGTACTTC.

This clone was counted once. The chain links TRBV7-2 to TRBJ2-3, with a possible D match to TRBD1 (5 bases). Deletions cut 1 base from V and 10 bases from J, with 12 bases between. Germline-derived CDR1 and CDR2 are SGHTA and FQGNSA. The CDR3 is made up of 13 amino acids. DNA for the CDR3: TGTGCCAGCAGCTTAGATGGGGCCGTGGCGCAGTATTTT. Its protein product is CASSLDGAVAQYF.

The chain couples TRBV27 to TRBJ2-3; the match to TRBD2 covers 12 bases. The CDR3 is made up of 18 amino acids. V was pared by 5 bases and J by 0 bases, with 9 bases of the junction left unmatched. Germline assignment: CDR1 MNHEY and CDR2 SMNVEV (reference sequence). The CDR3 coding sequence is TGTGCCAGCAGTGCTCTAGCGGGGGGGTGGGGGAGCACAGATACGCAGTATTTT. Translation: CASSALAGGWGSTDTQYF.

The chain links TRBV30 to TRBJ2-3, with 9 bases fitting TRBD2. The CDR3 is 15 amino acids. Trimming took 2 bases from V and 6 from J; bases not matched to a gene: 9. Germline V gene data show CDR1 as GTSNPN and CDR2 as SVGIG (reference sequence). As DNA, the CDR3 is TGTGCCTGGAGTCCCTCGCGGGGGGGCCACGATACGCAGTATTTT. This gives the protein CAWSPSRGGHDTQYF. The full variable domain, completed using reference TRBV30 and TRBJ2-3, is SQTIHQWPATLVQPVGSPLSLECTVEGTSNPNLYWYRQAAGRGLQLLFYSVGIGQISSEVPQNLSASRPQDRQFILSSKKLLLSDSGFYLCAWSPSRGGHDTQYFGPGTRLTVL.

This chain joins TRBV5-1 and TRBJ2-1; a weak D match, TRBD2 (5 bases). V lost 2 bases to trimming and J lost 0 bases, with 9 bases between them. From germline, CDR1 is SGHRS and CDR2 YFSETQ. The CDR3 loop spans 15 amino acids. The CDR3 spells CASSLADFSYNEQFF. CDR3 nucleotides: TGCGCCAGCAGCTTAGCGGATTTCTCCTACAATGAGCAGTTCTTC.

The J gene is TRBJ2-7, the V gene TRBV7-3; TRBD1 might be the D (6 bases). CDR3 length: 16 residues. CDR1 and CDR2 from the germline V gene are SGHTA and FQGTGA. Deletions cut 2 bases from V and 3 bases from J, with 17 bases between. The CDR3 is CASSLASGQPVYEQYF. CDR3 in DNA: TGTGCCAGCAGCTTAGCGTCCGGACAGCCCGTCTACGAGCAGTACTTC.

The chain joins TRBV28 to TRBJ1-4; 7 nucleotides align to TRBD1. Trimming cost V 6 bases and J 0 bases; bases outside gene matches: 4. Germline loops: CDR1 MDHEN, CDR2 SYDVKM. This CDR3 spans 15 amino acids. CDR3 residues: CASSLTGATNEKLFF. The CDR3 bases are TGTGCCAGCAGCCTAACAGGGGCAACTAATGAAAAACTGTTTTTT. Looking up the rest from reference TRBV28 and TRBJ1-4 gives the full variable domain: DVKVTQSSRYLVKRTGEKVFLECVQDMDHENMFWYRQDPGLGLRLIYFSYDVKMKEKGDIPEGYSVSREKKERFSLILESASTNQTSMYLCASSLTGATNEKLFFGSGTQLSVL.

V is TRBV28 and J is TRBJ2-7; 7 nucleotides align to TRBD1. In germline, CDR1 is MDHEN, CDR2 SYDVKM. Trimming at V came to 3 bases and at J to 9 bases, leaving 5 bases not matched to a gene. The CDR3 has 12 amino acids. The CDR3 DNA reads TGTGCCAGCAGTTTCAGGGGGTTGGGGCAGTACTTC. This gives the protein CASSFRGLGQYF.

V gene TRBV19 combines with J gene TRBJ1-5; the match to TRBD1 covers 8 bases. Germline V lookup: CDR1 LNHDA, CDR2 SQIVND (reference sequence). Losses at the gene ends were 7 bases for V and 2 bases for J; bases not matched to a gene: 4. The CDR3 is made up of 14 amino acids. CDR3 nucleotide sequence: TGTGCCAGTACCGGGGGACAGGGCAATCAGCCCCAGCATTTT. This codes for CASTGGQGNQPQHF.

The gene calls are TRBV18 and TRBJ1-5; D might be TRBD1 (5 bases). Trimming cost V 3 bases and J 2 bases, with 14 bases left between them. This CDR3 contains 16 residues. CDR1 is KGHSH, CDR2 LQKENI, per germline. CDR3 sequence (DNA): TGTGCCAGCTCACCCAGGGTGCAGCTCCGCAATCAGCCCCAGCATTTT. Encoded protein: CASSPRVQLRNQPQHF.

This chain connects TRBV5-1 to TRBJ2-2; D possibly corresponds to TRBD1 (5 bases). V lost 0 bases to trimming and J lost 5 bases, with 8 bases between them. The germline V gene encodes CDR1 SGHRS and CDR2 YFSETQ. This CDR3 is 14 amino acids long. DNA for the CDR3: TGCGCCAGCAGCTTGGTCCCAGGGACCGGGGAGCTGTTTTTT. As protein: CASSLVPGTGELFF.

For the CDR3, the DNA is TGTGCCAGCAGACAAACCGGGACACCAGGGCTCGGCTACACCTTC. It specifies CASRQTGTPGLGYTF. The chain uses TRBV11-2 and TRBJ1-2, with D perhaps matching TRBD1 (6 bases). V was trimmed by 6 bases and J by 8 bases, leaving 22 bases between them. Germline CDR1 is SGHAT and CDR2 is FQNNGV. This CDR3 has 15 amino acids.

The count of this clone is one. This rearrangement joins TRBV7-2 to TRBJ2-7; no definite D call. The CDR3 runs 13 residues. Trimming left V 6 bases short and J 7 bases short, with 16 bases between. CDR1 and CDR2 from the germline V gene are SGHTA and FQGNSA. In DNA form, the CDR3 reads TGTGCCAGCAGGGGCGGACCCTTGGGGGAGCAGTACTTC. It is translated as CASRGGPLGEQYF. The complete variable domain, with remaining parts taken from reference TRBV7-2 and TRBJ2-7, reads GAGVSQSPSNKVTEKGKDVELRCDPISGHTALYWYRQSLGQGLEFLIYFQGNSAPDKSGLPSDRFSAERTGGSVSTLTIQRTQQEDSAVYLCASRGGPLGEQYFGPGTRLTVT.

The chain carries TRBV28 and TRBJ2-4; D tentatively reads TRBD1 or TRBD2 (6 bases each). The germline V gene encodes CDR1 MDHEN and CDR2 SYDVKM. Trimming removed 5 bases from V and 2 bases from J, with 13 bases in between. The CDR3 covers 15 residues. CDR3 sequence reads: CASSGEGGSKNIQYF. CDR3 sequence (DNA): TGTGCCAGCAGTGGTGAAGGGGGGTCCAAAAACATTCAGTACTTC.

This clone was found a few times. This specimen includes other DNA sequences encoding the same CDR3. V usage is TRBV7-9 and J usage is TRBJ2-7; 7 nucleotides match TRBD2. This CDR3 has 13 residues. Germline V gives CDR1 SEHNR, CDR2 FQNEAQ (reference sequence). V lost 5 bases, J lost 6 bases, and 7 bases stayed unmatched. CDR3 in amino acids: CASSLGPGGEQYF. The CDR3 nucleotides read TGTGCCAGCAGCCTAGGACCGGGGGGCGAGCAGTACTTC. Drawing the rest from reference TRBV7-9 and TRBJ2-7, the complete variable domain is DTGVSQNPRHKITKRGQNVTFRCDPISEHNRLYWYRQTLGQGPEFLTYFQNEAQLEKSRLLSDRFSAERPKGSFSTLEIQRTEQGDSAMYLCASSLGPGGEQYFGPGTRLTVT.